Each of the 28 T cell receptor beta chains below was sequenced from the same sample in a study of blood T cell repertoires in COVID-19. Libraries were prepared by immunoSEQ multiplex PCR; TCRdb keeps only in-frame clonotypes and omits some of them. The sample consists of roughly 190,000 clones, roughly 84% of them appearing once. The sample comprised peripheral blood. These receptors were obtained from a woman between 40 and 55 years old who had recovered from COVID-19.

The J gene is TRBJ1-3, the V gene TRBV2, with 7 nucleotides matching TRBD1. Trimming at V came to 4 bases and at J to 4 bases, leaving 7 bases not matched to a gene. The CDR3 totals 15 residues. Germline V gives CDR1 SNHLY, CDR2 FYNNEI. Written as DNA, the CDR3 is TGTGCCAGCAGTGCGGACAGGCCGCAGGGAAACACCATATATTTT. Translated: CASSADRPQGNTIYF.

This chain links TRBV7-2 with TRBJ2-5; 8 nucleotides align to TRBD2. CDR1 and CDR2 (germline): SGHTA, FQGNSA. This CDR3 has 16 residues. After removal of 5 bases from V and 5 bases from J, the junction contained 13 bases not matched to a gene. CDR3 nucleotide sequence: TGTGCCAGCAGCAACCAACCGGGACTAGGAATGGAGACCCAGTACTTC. This codes for CASSNQPGLGMETQYF.

The chain is built from TRBV27 and TRBJ1-1; TRBD1 is a possible D gene (5 bases). The V end lost 5 bases, the J end lost 3 bases, and 13 bases lay between the germline ends. Germline CDR1 and CDR2: MNHEY and SMNVEV (reference sequence). This CDR3 comprises 14 residues. CDR3 amino acids: CASSAGLADTEAFF. Here the CDR3 DNA reads TGTGCCAGCAGTGCAGGGTTGGCGGACACTGAAGCTTTCTTT.

The chain links TRBV11-1 to TRBJ2-2; no clear D. V lost 5 bases and J 3 bases, leaving 4 bases between the germline ends. The CDR3 consists of 12 residues. CDR1 is SGHAT, CDR2 FQDESV, per germline (reference sequence). CDR3 sequence reads: CASSPDTGELFF. The CDR3 DNA sequence: TGTGCCAGCAGCCCCGACACCGGGGAGCTGTTTTTT.

V gene TRBV11-3 combines with J gene TRBJ2-1, with 10 bases that match TRBD2. Unmatched junction bases numbered 5, after V lost 8 bases and J lost 7 bases. The CDR3 sequence is 13 residues long. In germline, CDR1 is SGHNT, CDR2 YENEEA. Here the CDR3 reads CASRETSGNEQFF. Written as DNA, the CDR3 is TGTGCCAGCCGTGAGACTAGCGGGAATGAGCAGTTCTTC.

V usage is TRBV24-1 and J usage is TRBJ2-2; tentatively, D is TRBD2 (5 bases). Germline V gives CDR1 KGHDR, CDR2 SFDVKD. The CDR3 totals 14 residues. V lost 4 bases and J lost 5, with 10 bases in between. The CDR3 nucleotides read TGTGCCACCAGTGAGGGAAGAGGGACCGGGGAGCTGTTTTTT. It is translated as CATSEGRGTGELFF.

The V gene is TRBV29-1, the J gene TRBJ1-5; 10 positions agree with TRBD1. This CDR3 is 15 amino acids long. CDR1 is SQVTM, CDR2 ANQGSEA, per germline. J lost 1 base, V lost 6 bases, and 6 bases had no gene match. The CDR3 sequence is CSVTTGGASNQPQHF. CDR3 DNA sequence: TGCAGCGTGACGACAGGGGGCGCGAGCAATCAGCCCCAGCATTTT.

The sample holds a few counts of this clone. The chain joins TRBV30 to TRBJ2-1; TRBD2 agrees at 10 bases. The CDR3 has 14 amino acids. The germline CDR1 and CDR2 sequences are GTSNPN and SVGIG (reference sequence). Trimming cost V 2 bases and J 4 bases; bases outside gene matches: 2. The DNA of the CDR3 is TGTGCCTGGAGTAGGACTAGCGGATACAATGAGCAGTTCTTC. It is translated as CAWSRTSGYNEQFF.

This sequence joins TRBV6-5 and TRBJ1-1; TRBD1 might be the D (5 bases). The CDR3 has 14 residues. V lost 3 bases to trimming and J lost 3 bases, with 11 bases between them. The germline V gene encodes CDR1 MNHEY and CDR2 SVGAGI. DNA of the CDR3: TGTGCCAGCAGTTATTTGGGGGGGTACACTGAAGCTTTCTTT. Translating gives CASSYLGGYTEAFF.

This clone was found once. The V and J genes are TRBV9 and TRBJ1-4; D is undetermined. This CDR3 contains 15 residues. V was shortened by 0 bases and J by 10 bases, with 16 bases between the two germline ends. Looked up from germline, CDR1 is SGDLS and CDR2 is YYNGEE. CDR3 nucleotide sequence: TGTGCCAGCAGCGTAGAGAGCGGATCCTTTGGAAAACTGTTTTTT. The encoded protein is CASSVESGSFGKLFF.

The chain couples TRBV19 to TRBJ2-3, with a tentative D call TRBD1 (6 bases). This CDR3 spans 16 amino acids. Germline-derived CDR1 and CDR2 are LNHDA and SQIVND (reference sequence). V lost 0 bases to trimming and J lost 0 bases, with 10 bases between them. As DNA, the CDR3 is TGTGCCAGTAGTATAGATCGGGACACCAGCACAGATACGCAGTATTTT. Translating it yields CASSIDRDTSTDTQYF.

The chain uses TRBV7-9 and TRBJ1-1; unclear D gene. CDR1 is SEHNR, CDR2 FQNEAQ, per germline (reference sequence). The CDR3 contains 15 residues. V dropped 2 bases and J dropped 0 bases, with 10 bases sitting between them. The chain's CDR3 is CASSLYRTMNTEAFF. As DNA, the CDR3 is TGTGCCAGCAGCTTATATCGGACTATGAACACTGAAGCTTTCTTT.

The genes are TRBV7-2 and TRBJ2-7; TRBD1 agrees at 7 bases. The CDR3 spans 15 residues. J was trimmed by 5 bases and V by 5 bases; bases with no gene match: 12. Germline V gene data show CDR1 as SGHTA and CDR2 as FQGNSA. DNA of the CDR3: TGTGCCAGCAGCCCAACGGTCGACAGGGCTAACGAGCAGTACTTC. Translated: CASSPTVDRANEQYF. Looking up the rest from reference TRBV7-2 and TRBJ2-7 gives the full variable domain: GAGVSQSPSNKVTEKGKDVELRCDPISGHTALYWYRQSLGQGLEFLIYFQGNSAPDKSGLPSDRFSAERTGGSVSTLTIQRTQQEDSAVYLCASSPTVDRANEQYFGPGTRLTVT.

The CDR3 here is CSGTGGTTYEQYF. The CDR3, as DNA: TGCAGCGGGACAGGGGGCACAACCTACGAGCAGTACTTC. The V call is TRBV29-1, the J call TRBJ2-7; TRBD1 agrees at 11 bases. Germline CDR1 and CDR2: SQVTM and ANQGSEA. The length of the CDR3 is 13 residues. With V trimmed by 7 bases and J by 2 bases, 4 bases remained unmatched.

V usage is TRBV5-1 and J usage is TRBJ2-1, with 11 bases lining up with TRBD2. CDR1 SGHRS and CDR2 YFSETQ come from the germline V gene. Trimming cost V 0 bases and J 3 bases; bases outside gene matches: 8. The CDR3 covers 18 residues. The CDR3 sequence is CASSLESSGRAGYNEQFF. In nucleotides, the CDR3 is TGCGCCAGCAGCTTGGAAAGTAGCGGGAGGGCCGGCTACAATGAGCAGTTCTTC.

The chain is built from TRBV9 and TRBJ1-2; TRBD1 matches at 9 bases. This CDR3 is built from 14 residues. The V segment lost 3 bases and the J segment 6 bases; nucleotides outside the gene matches: 6. Germline lookup yields CDR1 SGDLS and CDR2 YYNGEE. The CDR3 region is CASSAPTGGDGYTF. The CDR3 DNA reads TGTGCCAGCAGCGCACCGACAGGGGGTGATGGCTACACCTTC.

The rearrangement links TRBV7-8 to TRBJ2-5, with 9 bases lining up with TRBD1. The CDR3 contains 15 residues. Germline lookup yields CDR1 SGHVS and CDR2 FQNEAQ. The trim removed 4 bases at V and 3 bases at J, leaving 6 bases unmatched. CDR3 loop: CASSSWDREKETQYF. In nucleotides, the CDR3 is TGTGCCAGCAGCTCCTGGGACAGGGAGAAAGAGACCCAGTACTTC.

This chain joins TRBV30 and TRBJ1-2; possibly TRBD1 for D (5 bases). CDR1 is GTSNPN and CDR2 is SVGIG in the germline V gene (reference sequence). There are 16 residues in the CDR3. V was pared by 0 bases and J by 0 bases, with 14 bases between. CDR3 coding DNA: TGTGCCTGGAGTGTAGGGGCGGCGACAGCTAACTATGGCTACACCTTC. It translates to CAWSVGAATANYGYTF.

The CDR3 region is CASSPLGGSYEQYF. CDR3 DNA sequence: TGTGCCAGCTCACCACTCGGGGGATCCTACGAGCAGTACTTC. The chain links TRBV18 to TRBJ2-7; perhaps TRBD2 as D (6 bases). The CDR3 covers 14 residues. V was cut by 1 base and J by 1 base, with 8 bases left in between. Per the germline V gene, CDR1 is KGHSH and CDR2 is LQKENI.

The chain couples TRBV6-6 to TRBJ2-5; TRBD2 might be the D (5 bases). The CDR3 totals 18 residues. Trimming shortened V by 5 bases and J by 6 bases, and 28 bases separated the two germline ends. Per the germline V gene, CDR1 is MNHNY and CDR2 is SVGAGI (reference sequence). CDR3 coding DNA: TGTGCCAGCAGTCCCACGGCGACCGCACCGACTAACCCGAAGACCCAGTACTTC. It translates to CASSPTATAPTNPKTQYF.

This clone was seen a handful of times. The chain combines TRBV25-1 with TRBJ2-1; 7 nucleotides match TRBD1. V lost 5 bases to trimming and J lost 3 bases; unmatched junction nucleotides: 4. The CDR3 is 14 residues long. The germline V gene has CDR1 MGHDK and CDR2 SYGVNS. The CDR3 coding sequence is TGTGCCAGCAGTACCGGGACAGTCTACAATGAGCAGTTCTTC. Translating gives CASSTGTVYNEQFF.

The chain recombines TRBV2 with TRBJ2-1; D perhaps matches TRBD1 (5 bases). Germline V lookup: CDR1 SNHLY, CDR2 FYNNEI. This CDR3 is built from 17 residues. V was shortened by 6 bases and J by 0 bases, with 18 bases between the two germline ends. The CDR3 protein is CASSPPGTGVSYNEQFF. CDR3 bases: TGTGCCAGCAGCCCCCCAGGTACAGGCGTCTCCTACAATGAGCAGTTCTTC. Full variable domain (rest looked up from reference TRBV2 and TRBJ2-1): EPEVTQTPSHQVTQMGQEVILRCVPISNHLYFYWYRQILGQKVEFLVSFYNNEISEKSEIFDDQFSVERPDGSNFTLKIRSTKLEDSAMYFCASSPPGTGVSYNEQFFGPGTRLTVL.

The count of this clone is one. The chain links TRBV28 to TRBJ1-2; TRBD1 matches 7 bases. CDR1 MDHEN and CDR2 SYDVKM come from the germline V gene. J lost 0 bases, V lost 3 bases, and 4 bases had no gene match. The CDR3 extends over 15 amino acids. The CDR3 sequence is CASSFSQGANYGYTF. The CDR3 region has the DNA TGTGCCAGCAGTTTCTCCCAGGGGGCTAACTATGGCTACACCTTC.

The chain uses TRBV12-3 or TRBV12-4 and TRBJ2-5, with D maybe TRBD2 (6 bases). The CDR3 covers 13 residues. Between the trimmed V and J ends, which lost 6 bases and 4 bases, there was a span of 12 bases. CDR3 sequence (DNA): TGTGCCAGCAGCCCGGGGGAAGGAGAGACCCAGTACTTC. This gives the protein CASSPGEGETQYF.

The rearrangement uses TRBV6-5 and TRBJ2-7, with 7 bases aligning to TRBD1. With V trimmed by 7 bases and J by 4 bases, 7 bases remained unmatched. The CDR3 is made up of 13 amino acids. The germline CDR1 and CDR2 sequences are MNHEY and SVGAGI. CDR3 region: CASKTGTRYEQYF. CDR3 in DNA: TGTGCCAGCAAGACAGGGACGAGATACGAGCAGTACTTC.

The rearrangement uses TRBV19 and TRBJ2-5; 8 bases are a match to TRBD1. The CDR3 runs 15 residues. Germline assignment: CDR1 LNHDA and CDR2 SQIVND (reference sequence). J was trimmed by 2 bases and V by 3 bases; bases with no gene match: 5. The CDR3 DNA is TGTGCCAGTAGTATGGGGACAGGATCGCAAGAGACCCAGTACTTC. Amino acids: CASSMGTGSQETQYF.

The V gene is TRBV11-3, the J gene TRBJ1-5; D not certain. The CDR3 has 18 amino acids. V lost 1 base to trimming and J lost 3 bases, with 19 bases between them. Germline assignment: CDR1 SGHNT and CDR2 YENEEA. The CDR3 region has the DNA TGTGCCAGCAGCTTAGTAGATAGGCGGGGTGCGATCAATCAGCCCCAGCATTTT. It encodes CASSLVDRRGAINQPQHF. Variable domain in full (rest from reference TRBV11-3 and TRBJ1-5): EAGVVQSPRYKIIEKKQPVAFWCNPISGHNTLYWYLQNLGQGPELLIRYENEEAVDDSQLPKDRFSAERLKGVDSTLKIQPAELGDSAVYLCASSLVDRRGAINQPQHFGDGTRLSIL.

The J gene is TRBJ1-5, the V gene TRBV7-2, with 8 bases matching TRBD1. The CDR3 runs 19 residues. V was clipped by 2 bases and J by 2 bases; unmatched bases: 14. CDR1 and CDR2 (germline): SGHTA, FQGNSA. The CDR3 nucleotides read TGTGCCAGCAGCTTAATGGGAAGGACAGGGAGTGGGGGCAATCAGCCCCAGCATTTT. As protein: CASSLMGRTGSGGNQPQHF. The full variable domain, its missing parts supplied by reference TRBV7-2 and TRBJ1-5, is GAGVSQSPSNKVTEKGKDVELRCDPISGHTALYWYRQSLGQGLEFLIYFQGNSAPDKSGLPSDRFSAERTGGSVSTLTIQRTQQEDSAVYLCASSLMGRTGSGGNQPQHFGDGTRLSIL.